Listed below are T cell receptor beta chains from one sample, sequenced in a study of blood T cell repertoires in COVID-19. Sequencing used immunoSEQ multiplex PCR; TCRdb keeps in-frame clones, though not all of them. The table lists 200,000 to 250,000 clones, around 83% of them singletons. The sample consisted of peripheral blood. These receptors were obtained from a man aged 50-60 years who had recovered from COVID-19. The CDR3 runs from the conserved cysteine through the conserved F or W. The order of the fields is V gene, J gene, D gene, CDR3 protein, CDR3 DNA. The D gene is left open where the match is weak.

V gene: TRBV4-1
J gene: TRBJ1-4
D gene: TRBD1
CDR3 protein: CASSPVTGEGEKLFF
CDR3 DNA: TGCGCCAGCAGCCCCGTGACAGGGGAGGGTGAAAAACTGTTTTTT

V gene: TRBV28
J gene: TRBJ2-1
D gene: TRBD1
CDR3 protein: CASSPRQGGYNEQFF
CDR3 DNA: TGTGCCAGCAGTCCGCGACAGGGTGGTTACAATGAGCAGTTCTTC

V gene: TRBV27
J gene: TRBJ2-1
D gene: TRBD2
CDR3 protein: CASSLELAGGNEQFF
CDR3 DNA: TGTGCCAGCAGTCTCGAGCTAGCGGGAGGCAATGAGCAGTTCTTC

V gene: TRBV21-1
J gene: TRBJ2-2
D gene: NA
CDR3 protein: CASIPGQGNTGELFF
CDR3 DNA: TGTGCCAGCATCCCGGGACAGGGAAACACCGGGGAGCTGTTTTTT

V gene: TRBV28
J gene: TRBJ2-7
D gene: TRBD2
CDR3 protein: CASSLAGAGGEQYF
CDR3 DNA: TGTGCCAGCAGTCTAGCGGGAGCGGGCGGCGAGCAGTACTTC

V gene: TRBV7-8
J gene: TRBJ2-2
D gene: TRBD1
CDR3 protein: CASSRDRANTGELFF
CDR3 DNA: TGTGCCAGCAGCCGGGACAGGGCGAACACCGGGGAGCTGTTTTTT

V gene: TRBV5-4
J gene: TRBJ2-1
D gene: NA
CDR3 protein: CASSDQGSPPYNEQFF
CDR3 DNA: TGTGCCAGCAGCGATCAGGGATCCCCCCCCTACAATGAGCAGTTCTTC

V gene: TRBV5-5
J gene: TRBJ1-5
D gene: NA
CDR3 protein: CASSLVPGDQPQHF
CDR3 DNA: TGTGCCAGCAGCTTGGTGCCAGGGGATCAGCCCCAGCATTTT

V gene: TRBV2
J gene: TRBJ1-1
D gene: TRBD1
CDR3 protein: CASLDRDRGNTEAFF
CDR3 DNA: TGTGCCAGCTTAGACCGGGACAGGGGCAACACTGAAGCTTTCTTT

V gene: TRBV24-1
J gene: TRBJ2-3
D gene: NA
CDR3 protein: CATSLGGGTDTQYF
CDR3 DNA: TGTGCCACGTCATTGGGAGGTGGCACAGATACGCAGTATTTT

V gene: TRBV13
J gene: TRBJ2-2
D gene: TRBD1
CDR3 protein: CASSPPRQGAGTGELFF
CDR3 DNA: TGTGCCAGCAGCCCGCCCCGACAGGGGGCGGGCACCGGGGAGCTGTTTTTT

V gene: TRBV19
J gene: TRBJ2-1
D gene: NA
CDR3 protein: CASSRGQLWFDEQFF
CDR3 DNA: TGTGCCAGTAGTAGGGGACAACTATGGTTCGATGAGCAGTTCTTC

V gene: TRBV29-1
J gene: TRBJ1-1
D gene: TRBD1
CDR3 protein: CSVIWTGGNTEAFF
CDR3 DNA: TGCAGCGTTATTTGGACAGGGGGGAACACTGAAGCTTTCTTT

V gene: TRBV28
J gene: TRBJ2-3
D gene: TRBD1
CDR3 protein: CASSSPDREWATDTQYF
CDR3 DNA: TGTGCCAGCAGTTCGCCTGACAGGGAGTGGGCCACAGATACGCAGTATTTT

V gene: TRBV19
J gene: TRBJ1-1
D gene: TRBD1
CDR3 protein: CASRGQGGRMNTEAFF
CDR3 DNA: TGTGCCAGTAGGGGACAGGGAGGGCGGATGAACACTGAAGCTTTCTTT

V gene: TRBV28
J gene: TRBJ1-2
D gene: NA
CDR3 protein: CASRGQPGGGYTF
CDR3 DNA: TGTGCCAGCAGGGGACAACCTGGGGGTGGCTACACCTTC

V gene: TRBV6-5
J gene: TRBJ2-7
D gene: TRBD2
CDR3 protein: CASSYERGLAYEQYF
CDR3 DNA: TGTGCCAGCAGTTACGAGCGGGGCCTAGCGTACGAGCAGTACTTC

V gene: TRBV5-8
J gene: TRBJ2-4
D gene: TRBD1
CDR3 protein: CASRAGTGRMNIQYF
CDR3 DNA: TGTGCCAGCAGGGCAGGGACAGGGAGAATGAACATTCAGTACTTC

V gene: TRBV15
J gene: TRBJ2-1
D gene: TRBD2
CDR3 protein: CATSRDKLAGREQFF
CDR3 DNA: TGTGCCACCAGCAGAGATAAGCTAGCGGGAAGGGAGCAGTTCTTC